This T cell receptor beta chain came from a study of blood T cell repertoires in COVID-19. Germline V gene data show CDR1 as LNHNV and CDR2 as YYDKDF (reference sequence). V dropped 3 bases and J dropped 2 bases, with 5 bases sitting between them. This CDR3 contains 13 residues. Data came from immunoSEQ multiplex PCR; TCRdb stores just in-frame clones and leaves some out. The profile shows 70,000 or so clones, 90% of them singletons. The chain uses TRBV15 and TRBJ1-5, with D uncertain. The sequence was obtained from a man aged 50 to 59 with acute or convalescent COVID-19. The source material was peripheral blood. The CDR3 sequence: CATSRTRNQPQHF. Here the CDR3 DNA reads TGTGCCACCAGCAGGACACGCAATCAGCCCCAGCATTTT.